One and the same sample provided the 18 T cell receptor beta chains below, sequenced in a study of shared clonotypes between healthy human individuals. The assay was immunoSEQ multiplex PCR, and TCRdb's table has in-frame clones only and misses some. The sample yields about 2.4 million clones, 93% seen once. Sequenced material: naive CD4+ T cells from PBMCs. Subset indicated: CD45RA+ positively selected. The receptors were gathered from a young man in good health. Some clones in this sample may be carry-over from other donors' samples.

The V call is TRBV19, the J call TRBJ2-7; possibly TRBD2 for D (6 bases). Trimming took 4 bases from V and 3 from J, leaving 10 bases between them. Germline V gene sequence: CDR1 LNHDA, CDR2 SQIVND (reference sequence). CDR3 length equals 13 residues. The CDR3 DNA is TGTGCCAGTAGTAGCGTGGGACTCTACGAGCAGTACTTC. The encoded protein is CASSSVGLYEQYF.

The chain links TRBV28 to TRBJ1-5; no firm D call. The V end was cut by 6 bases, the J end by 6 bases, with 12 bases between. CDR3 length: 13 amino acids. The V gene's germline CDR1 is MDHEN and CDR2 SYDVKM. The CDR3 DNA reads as TGTGCCAGCAGGCTGGCTTTGGCTCAGCCCCAGCATTTT. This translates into CASRLALAQPQHF.

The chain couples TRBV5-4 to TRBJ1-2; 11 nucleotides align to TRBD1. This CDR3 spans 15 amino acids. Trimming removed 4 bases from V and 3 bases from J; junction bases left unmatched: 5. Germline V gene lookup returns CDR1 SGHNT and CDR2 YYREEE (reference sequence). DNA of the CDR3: TGTGCCAGCAGCCAGGACAGGGGGCGGTACTATGGCTACACCTTC. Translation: CASSQDRGRYYGYTF.

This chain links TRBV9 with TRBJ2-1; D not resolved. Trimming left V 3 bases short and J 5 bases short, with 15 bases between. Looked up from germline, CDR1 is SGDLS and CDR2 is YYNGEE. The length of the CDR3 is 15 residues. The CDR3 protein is CASSARASLNNEQFF. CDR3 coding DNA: TGTGCCAGCAGCGCCCGGGCCTCCCTGAACAATGAGCAGTTCTTC.

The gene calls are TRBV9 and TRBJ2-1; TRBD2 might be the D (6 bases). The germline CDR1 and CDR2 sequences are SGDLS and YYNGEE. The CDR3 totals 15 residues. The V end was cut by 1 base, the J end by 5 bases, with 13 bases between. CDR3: CASSVSWGDHNEQFF. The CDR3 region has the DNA TGTGCCAGCAGCGTAAGTTGGGGGGACCACAATGAGCAGTTCTTC. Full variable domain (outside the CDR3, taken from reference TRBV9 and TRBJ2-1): DSGVTQTPKHLITATGQRVTLRCSPRSGDLSVYWYQQSLDQGLQFLIQYYNGEERAKGNILERFSAQQFPDLHSELNLSSLELGDSALYFCASSVSWGDHNEQFFGPGTRLTVL.

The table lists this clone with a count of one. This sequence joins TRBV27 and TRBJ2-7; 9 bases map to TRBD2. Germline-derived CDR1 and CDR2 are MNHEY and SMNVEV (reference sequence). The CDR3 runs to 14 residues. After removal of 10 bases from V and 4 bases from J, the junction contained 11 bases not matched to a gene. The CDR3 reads CAIATGTSSYEQYF. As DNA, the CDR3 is TGTGCCATCGCCACCGGGACTAGCAGTTACGAGCAGTACTTC.

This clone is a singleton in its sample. The CDR3 bases are TGTGCCAGCAGTGTGACAGGGGTCTCTGGAAACACCATATATTTT. Translation gives CASSVTGVSGNTIYF. V usage is TRBV25-1 and J usage is TRBJ1-3; 8 bases agree with TRBD1. J lost 0 bases, V lost 4 bases, and 2 bases had no gene match. The CDR3 contains 15 residues. The germline gives CDR1 MGHDK, CDR2 SYGVNS.

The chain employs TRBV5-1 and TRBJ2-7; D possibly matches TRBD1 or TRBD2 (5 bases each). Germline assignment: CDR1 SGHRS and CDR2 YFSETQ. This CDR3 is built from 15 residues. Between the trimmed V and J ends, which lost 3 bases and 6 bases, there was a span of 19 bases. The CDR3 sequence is CASSSAPEGTREQYF. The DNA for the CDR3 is TGCGCCAGCAGCTCAGCACCTGAGGGGACCCGCGAGCAGTACTTC.

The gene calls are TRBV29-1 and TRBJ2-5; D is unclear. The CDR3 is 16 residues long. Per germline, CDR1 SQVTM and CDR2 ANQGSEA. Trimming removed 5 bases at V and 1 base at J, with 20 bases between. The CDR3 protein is CSVRPGRGRAQETQYF. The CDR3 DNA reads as TGCAGCGTTCGTCCCGGTAGAGGACGGGCCCAAGAGACCCAGTACTTC.

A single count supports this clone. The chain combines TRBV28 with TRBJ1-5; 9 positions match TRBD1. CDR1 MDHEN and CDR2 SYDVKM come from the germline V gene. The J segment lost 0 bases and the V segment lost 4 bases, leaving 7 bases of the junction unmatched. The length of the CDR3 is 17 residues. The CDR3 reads CASSSSGTGFSNQPQHF. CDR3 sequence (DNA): TGTGCCAGCAGTTCCTCCGGGACAGGGTTTAGCAATCAGCCCCAGCATTTT.

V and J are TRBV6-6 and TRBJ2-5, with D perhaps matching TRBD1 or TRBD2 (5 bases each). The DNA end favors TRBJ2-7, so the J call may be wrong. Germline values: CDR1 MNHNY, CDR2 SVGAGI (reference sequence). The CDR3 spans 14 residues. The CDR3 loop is CASSYPGREYEQYF. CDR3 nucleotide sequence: TGTGCCAGCAGTTACCCGGGACGGGAATACGAGCAGTACTTC.

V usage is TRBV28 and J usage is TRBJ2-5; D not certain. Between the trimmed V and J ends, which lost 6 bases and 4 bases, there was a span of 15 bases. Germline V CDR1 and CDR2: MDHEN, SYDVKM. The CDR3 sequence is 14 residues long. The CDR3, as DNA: TGTGCCAGCAGACAAAGGTCCTCGGGAGAGACCCAGTACTTC. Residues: CASRQRSSGETQYF. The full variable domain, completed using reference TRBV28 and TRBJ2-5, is DVKVTQSSRYLVKRTGEKVFLECVQDMDHENMFWYRQDPGLGLRLIYFSYDVKMKEKGDIPEGYSVSREKKERFSLILESASTNQTSMYLCASRQRSSGETQYFGPGTRLLVL.

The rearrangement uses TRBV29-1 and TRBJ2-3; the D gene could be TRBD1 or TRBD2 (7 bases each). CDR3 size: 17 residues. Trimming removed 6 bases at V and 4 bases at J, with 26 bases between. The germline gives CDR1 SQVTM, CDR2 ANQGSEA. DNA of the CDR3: TGCAGCGTCTCGTTATTCGGGGGGCGACAGGGATCAGATACGCAGTATTTT. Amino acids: CSVSLFGGRQGSDTQYF.

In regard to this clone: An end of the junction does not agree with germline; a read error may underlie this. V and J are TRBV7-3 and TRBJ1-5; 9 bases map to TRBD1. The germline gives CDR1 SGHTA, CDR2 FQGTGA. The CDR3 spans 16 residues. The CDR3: CASSQDYRGLTQPQHF. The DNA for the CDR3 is TGCGCCAGCAGCCAAGATTACAGGGGGCTGACTCAGCCCCAGCATTTT.

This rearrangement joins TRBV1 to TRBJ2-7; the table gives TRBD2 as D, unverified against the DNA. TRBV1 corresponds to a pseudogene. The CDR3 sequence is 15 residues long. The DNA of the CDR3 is TGCACCAGCAGAGCCCCTTATGATCGCTCCTACGAGCAGTACTTC. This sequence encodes CTSRAPYDRSYEQYF.

The CDR3 region has the DNA TGTGCCAGCAGCTTGGTATCGGGTGGTACTAATGAAAAACTGTTTTTT. Its protein product is CASSLVSGGTNEKLFF. The chain is built from TRBV7-6 and TRBJ1-4; D is unclear. V dropped 3 bases and J dropped 2 bases, with 13 bases sitting between them. Germline V gene lookup returns CDR1 SGHVS and CDR2 FNYEAQ. The CDR3 loop spans 16 amino acids.

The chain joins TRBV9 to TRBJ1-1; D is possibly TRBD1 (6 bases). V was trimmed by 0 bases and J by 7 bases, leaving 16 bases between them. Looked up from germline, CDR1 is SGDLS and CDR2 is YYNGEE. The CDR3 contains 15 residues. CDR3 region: CASSVDIQGTGEAFF. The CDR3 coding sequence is TGTGCCAGCAGCGTAGACATACAGGGTACGGGTGAAGCTTTCTTT.

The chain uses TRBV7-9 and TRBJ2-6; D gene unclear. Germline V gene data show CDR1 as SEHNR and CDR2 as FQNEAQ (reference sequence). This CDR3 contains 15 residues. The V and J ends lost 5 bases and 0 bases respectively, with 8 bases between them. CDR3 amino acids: CASSAASSGANVLTF. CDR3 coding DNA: TGTGCCAGCAGCGCGGCCTCCTCTGGGGCCAACGTCCTGACTTTC.